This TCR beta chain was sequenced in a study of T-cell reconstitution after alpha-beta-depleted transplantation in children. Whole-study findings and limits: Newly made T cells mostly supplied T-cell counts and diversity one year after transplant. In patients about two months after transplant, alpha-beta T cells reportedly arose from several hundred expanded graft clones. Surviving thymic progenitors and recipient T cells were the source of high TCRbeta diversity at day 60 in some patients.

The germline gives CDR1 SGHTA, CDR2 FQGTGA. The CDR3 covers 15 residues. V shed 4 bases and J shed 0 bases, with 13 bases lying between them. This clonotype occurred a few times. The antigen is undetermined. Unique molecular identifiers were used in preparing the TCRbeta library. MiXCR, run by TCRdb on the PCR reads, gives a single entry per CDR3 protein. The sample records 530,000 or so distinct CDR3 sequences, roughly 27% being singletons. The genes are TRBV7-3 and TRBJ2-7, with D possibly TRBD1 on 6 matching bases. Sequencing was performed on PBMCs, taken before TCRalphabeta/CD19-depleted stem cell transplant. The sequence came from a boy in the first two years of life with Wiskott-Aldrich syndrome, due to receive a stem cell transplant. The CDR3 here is CASSSWTVSSYEQYF. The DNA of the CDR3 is TGTGCCAGCAGCTCTTGGACAGTAAGCTCCTACGAGCAGTACTTC.